This TCR beta chain is drawn from a study of blood T cell repertoires in COVID-19. Study at large: PBMCs, B-cell-depleted T cells, or T cells were the source of the cDNA or gDNA that made up the material.

Original handling: Cell counts per sample came from amplifying reference gene primers. Sequenced by immunoSEQ multiplex PCR; TCRdb stores in-frame clones only, minus some. That table is the source of V, J and clone size, and D and trimming were worked out from the DNA. Found here are about 140,000 clones, approximately 84% of them singletons; the top ten hold under 10%. Germline CDR1 SGHNT, CDR2 YYREEE (reference sequence). The CDR3 has 15 residues. The V end was cut by 3 bases, the J end by 7 bases, with 19 bases between. This clonotype was obtained from an elderly woman in a cohort sampled during active or convalescent COVID-19. The chain combines TRBV5-4 with TRBJ1-2, with D hard to call. The specimen was peripheral blood. The CDR3 DNA follows: TGTGCCAGCAGCTCCGAATACTTATCGTCTGGTGGCTACACCTTC. The encoded protein is CASSSEYLSSGGYTF.